The 30 T cell receptor beta chains in this list originate from one sample, sequenced in a study of T cell responses to AZD1222 COVID-19 vaccine. Measured with immunoSEQ multiplex PCR; TCRdb has only the in-frame clones, and not every one. Counted here are over 130,000 clones, approximately 89% occurring once; the ten biggest clones make up 4% to 5%. The source material was peripheral blood, sampled on day 0 of AZD1222 vaccination. These receptors all stem from an adult in good health.

The rearrangement joins TRBV5-1 to TRBJ1-1, with D hard to call. Germline CDR1 is SGHRS and CDR2 is YFSETQ. V was shortened by 0 bases and J by 0 bases, with 9 bases between the two germline ends. CDR3 length: 15 amino acids. The CDR3 DNA follows: TGCGCCAGCAGCTTGGATCGGGCGGTGAACACTGAAGCTTTCTTT. Protein product: CASSLDRAVNTEAFF.

The V and J genes are TRBV27 and TRBJ2-5; D might be TRBD1 or TRBD2, each matching 5 bases. Germline V CDR1 and CDR2: MNHEY, SMNVEV (reference sequence). Trimming pared 3 bases from V and 4 bases from J, leaving 12 bases between. This CDR3 has 14 residues. The CDR3 loop reads CASSFFGTGETQYF. Written as DNA, the CDR3 is TGTGCCAGCAGTTTTTTCGGGACGGGAGAGACCCAGTACTTC.

The chain employs TRBV25-1 and TRBJ1-1; the D gene is possibly TRBD1 (5 bases). Per the germline V gene, CDR1 is MGHDK and CDR2 is SYGVNS. This CDR3 is 14 amino acids long. Trimming cost V 1 base and J 6 bases, with 12 bases left between them. This CDR3 reads CASSEWGKGAEAFF. In DNA form, the CDR3 reads TGTGCCAGCAGTGAATGGGGTAAAGGGGCTGAAGCTTTCTTT.

This clone has just a few counts. V and J are TRBV3-1 (or the pseudogene TRBV3-2) and TRBJ2-7; D call uncertain. The germline V gene encodes CDR1 LGHDT and CDR2 YNNKEL (reference sequence). The CDR3 contains 13 residues. V was trimmed by 0 bases and J by 12 bases, leaving 15 bases between them. The CDR3 here is CASSQDRPSPGYF. CDR3 sequence (DNA): TGTGCCAGCAGCCAAGACCGGCCATCCCCCGGGTACTTC.

The CDR3 loop reads CASSRVDRVNYGYTF. Written as DNA, the CDR3 is TGTGCCAGCAGCAGGGTTGACAGGGTCAACTATGGCTACACCTTC. The rearrangement joins TRBV6-5 to TRBJ1-2; 7 nucleotides agree with TRBD1. Germline V CDR1 and CDR2: MNHEY, SVGAGI. With V trimmed by 6 bases and J by 2 bases, 9 bases remained unmatched. This CDR3 has 15 amino acids.

J is TRBJ1-5 and V is TRBV6-1; tentative D call: TRBD1 (6 bases). Trimming took off 3 bases at V and 0 bases at J, with 9 bases between the two ends. Germline V lookup: CDR1 MNHNS, CDR2 SASEGT. This CDR3 has 15 residues. The CDR3 DNA follows: TGTGCCAGCAGTGAGGGGGGCGTTAGCAATCAGCCCCAGCATTTT. The encoded protein is CASSEGGVSNQPQHF.

The rearrangement uses TRBV5-1 and TRBJ1-2, with TRBD1 matching over 8 bases. The CDR3 runs 16 residues. CDR1 and CDR2 (germline): SGHRS, YFSETQ. V dropped 1 base and J dropped 4; count of bases not matched to a gene: 9. CDR3 bases: TGCGCCAGCAGCTTGTTAACAGGGGGATCGGGCTATGGCTACACCTTC. Its protein product is CASSLLTGGSGYGYTF. Full variable domain (outside the CDR3, taken from reference TRBV5-1 and TRBJ1-2): KAGVTQTPRYLIKTRGQQVTLSCSPISGHRSVSWYQQTPGQGLQFLFEYFSETQRNKGNFPGRFSGRQFSNSRSEMNVSTLELGDSALYLCASSLLTGGSGYGYTFGSGTRLTVV.

The chain couples TRBV29-1 to TRBJ1-2, with TRBD1 as a possible D gene (5 bases). This CDR3 is 15 amino acids long. Between the trimmed V and J ends, which lost 6 bases and 4 bases, there was a span of 21 bases. In germline, CDR1 is SQVTM, CDR2 ANQGSEA. This CDR3 is CSVGGLEGLTYGYTF. Written as DNA, the CDR3 is TGCAGCGTGGGGGGGTTAGAGGGCCTGACCTATGGCTACACCTTC.

The V call is TRBV12-3 or TRBV12-4, the J call TRBJ1-3, with D uncertain. V was trimmed by 3 bases and J by 7 bases, leaving 10 bases between them. The CDR3 loop spans 13 amino acids. The CDR3: CASSLVSRNTIYF. Written as DNA, the CDR3 is TGTGCCAGCAGTTTGGTCTCTCGGAACACCATATATTTT.

The chain has TRBV6-6 and TRBJ1-1, with 8 bases aligning to TRBD1. Per the germline V gene, CDR1 is MNHNY and CDR2 is SVGAGI (reference sequence). The length of the CDR3 is 14 residues. The V segment lost 6 bases and the J segment 1 base; nucleotides outside the gene matches: 4. The chain's CDR3 is CASRGDRRNTEAFF. CDR3 bases: TGTGCCAGCAGGGGGGACAGGAGGAACACTGAAGCTTTCTTT.

The chain couples TRBV2 to TRBJ2-3; D uncertain. V was clipped by 4 bases and J by 0 bases, with 8 bases between them. The CDR3 totals 14 residues. The germline gives CDR1 SNHLY, CDR2 FYNNEI. CDR3 sequence reads: CASSVQISTDTQYF. The CDR3, as DNA: TGTGCCAGCAGTGTACAGATTAGCACAGATACGCAGTATTTT.

V usage is TRBV29-1 and J usage is TRBJ1-1; D is uncertain. The germline gives CDR1 SQVTM, CDR2 ANQGSEA. Trimming removed 7 bases at V and 1 base at J, with 10 bases between. CDR3 size: 12 residues. CDR3 protein: CSAALTNTEAFF. In DNA, the CDR3 is TGCAGCGCCGCCCTCACGAACACTGAAGCTTTCTTT.

The genes are TRBV11-2 and TRBJ2-2; 13 bases fit TRBD2. Germline V gives CDR1 SGHAT, CDR2 FQNNGV. V gave up 4 bases and J gave up 4 bases; unmatched junction bases: 9. CDR3 length: 18 amino acids. This chain's CDR3 is CASSSRGGTSGATGELFF. In nucleotides, the CDR3 is TGTGCCAGCAGCTCCCGGGGGGGGACTAGCGGGGCCACCGGGGAGCTGTTTTTT. Based on the CDR3 plus reference TRBV11-2 and TRBJ2-2, the full variable domain is EAGVAQSPRYKIIEKRQSVAFWCNPISGHATLYWYQQILGQGPKLLIQFQNNGVVDDSQLPKDRFSAERLKGVDSTLKIQPAKLEDSAVYLCASSSRGGTSGATGELFFGEGSRLTVL.

The chain couples TRBV14 to TRBJ1-1; D is unclear. V lost 5 bases and J 8 bases, leaving 15 bases between the germline ends. Germline V gene data show CDR1 as SGHDN and CDR2 as FVKESK. The CDR3 loop spans 13 amino acids. The CDR3 DNA is TGTGCCAGCAGCAAAGCTTCGGGCAGAGAAGCTTTCTTT. Its translation is CASSKASGREAFF.

The gene calls are TRBV6-2 or TRBV6-3 and TRBJ1-5; D is undetermined. Trimming removed 0 bases at V and 3 bases at J, with 9 bases between. From germline, CDR1 is MNHEY and CDR2 SVGEGT. This CDR3 has 15 residues. CDR3 region: CASSYSEGANQPQHF. The DNA for the CDR3 is TGTGCCAGCAGTTACTCGGAGGGAGCCAATCAGCCCCAGCATTTT.

The genes are TRBV3-1 (or the pseudogene TRBV3-2) and TRBJ2-4, with D tentatively TRBD1 (5 bases). Germline V lookup: CDR1 LGHDT, CDR2 YNNKEL (reference sequence). V lost 0 bases, J lost 1 base, and 10 bases lay in between. The CDR3 extends over 16 amino acids. CDR3 nucleotide sequence: TGTGCCAGCAGCCAAGAAGCAGGGATCGCCAAAAACATTCAGTACTTC. Amino acids: CASSQEAGIAKNIQYF.

The rearrangement links TRBV28 to TRBJ1-2; 7 bases line up with TRBD1. V was clipped by 5 bases and J by 2 bases; unmatched bases: 8. In germline, CDR1 is MDHEN, CDR2 SYDVKM. The CDR3 totals 15 residues. The CDR3 region has the DNA TGTGCCAGCAGTCCGGGACAGCTGCTAAACTATGGCTACACCTTC. Encoded protein: CASSPGQLLNYGYTF.

The J gene is TRBJ2-3, the V gene TRBV4-1; D not certain. The germline gives CDR1 MGHRA, CDR2 YSYEKL. Trimming removed 4 bases from V and 3 bases from J, with 8 bases in between. The CDR3 loop spans 13 amino acids. CDR3 sequence reads: CASSPQATDTQYF. CDR3 in DNA: TGCGCCAGCAGCCCCCAGGCTACAGATACGCAGTATTTT.

This clone showed up just once. The chain carries TRBV7-8 and TRBJ2-1; 11 bases map to TRBD2. The CDR3 runs to 15 residues. After removal of 4 bases from V and 9 bases from J, the junction contained 8 bases not matched to a gene. Germline V lookup: CDR1 SGHVS, CDR2 FQNEAQ. This chain's CDR3 is CASSSTSGGKGEQFF. The CDR3, as DNA: TGTGCCAGCAGCTCAACTAGCGGGGGAAAGGGTGAGCAGTTCTTC.

This clone was recorded only once. CDR3 in DNA: TGTGCCAGCGAAGATAGGGCAGGGGATCCGAATTCACCCCTCCACTTT. This gives the protein CASEDRAGDPNSPLHF. V usage is TRBV2 and J usage is TRBJ1-6; perhaps TRBD1 as D (6 bases). V was shortened by 8 bases and J by 7 bases, with 21 bases between the two germline ends. This CDR3 spans 16 amino acids. CDR1 is SNHLY and CDR2 is FYNNEI in the germline V gene.

The J gene is TRBJ1-4, the V gene TRBV4-1, with 9 bases aligning to TRBD1. V lost 0 bases, J lost 8 bases, and 10 bases stayed unmatched. This CDR3 comprises 17 residues. Germline CDR1 reads MGHRA; CDR2 reads YSYEKL. In nucleotides, the CDR3 is TGCGCCAGCAGCCAAGACTCTGACAGGGGGGTTTGGGAAAAACTGTTTTTT. Its protein is CASSQDSDRGVWEKLFF.

In regard to this clone: A read error may produce the germline difference seen at one junction end. The genes are TRBV4-2 and TRBJ1-6; D gene uncertain. The CDR3 is 15 amino acids. The germline gives CDR1 LGHNA, CDR2 YNFKEQ. The CDR3 nucleotides are TGTGCCAGCACCCAAGCATCGCGGAATAATTCACCCCTCCACTTT. Translation: CASTQASRNNSPLHF.

The V call is TRBV7-6, the J call TRBJ2-2; 9 nucleotides agree with TRBD2. V shed 1 base and J 7 bases; nucleotides not matched to a gene: 7. Per the germline V gene, CDR1 is SGHVS and CDR2 is FNYEAQ. The CDR3 loop spans 16 amino acids. CDR3 residues: CASSLGGGRAVGELFF. As DNA, the CDR3 is TGTGCCAGCAGCTTAGGCGGCGGGAGGGCCGTCGGGGAGCTGTTTTTT.

The chain couples TRBV10-2 to TRBJ1-1; no definite D call. V lost 5 bases, J lost 4 bases, and 17 bases lay in between. Germline CDR1 reads WSHSY; CDR2 reads SAAADI. The CDR3 has 15 residues. CDR3 in amino acids: CASSNNPRTGTEAFF. CDR3 sequence (DNA): TGCGCCAGCAGTAATAACCCAAGGACGGGCACTGAAGCTTTCTTT.

This chain joins TRBV6-4 and TRBJ2-1, with D perhaps assigned TRBD1 or TRBD2 (5 bases each). The CDR3 has 15 amino acids. Germline-derived CDR1 and CDR2 are MRHNA and SNTAGT. Trimming pared 2 bases from V and 8 bases from J, leaving 16 bases between. As DNA, the CDR3 is TGTGCCAGCAGTGACACAGGTGGGGGATTCGATGAGCAGTTCTTC. This sequence encodes CASSDTGGGFDEQFF.

The J gene is TRBJ2-7, the V gene TRBV10-3; 9 positions agree with TRBD1. The CDR3 totals 18 residues. J lost 2 bases, V lost 0 bases, and 11 bases had no gene match. Germline V gene lookup returns CDR1 ENHRY and CDR2 SYGVKD. The CDR3 here is CAISESMSGQGNPYEQYF. CDR3 bases: TGTGCCATCAGTGAGTCGATGTCGGGACAGGGAAATCCCTACGAGCAGTACTTC.

The chain has TRBV12-3 or TRBV12-4 and TRBJ1-2; no clear D gene. Trimming cost V 5 bases and J 4 bases, with 11 bases left between them. The CDR3 runs 13 residues. The CDR3 coding sequence is TGTGCCAGCAGTGGGAGGGTCCTCTATGGCTACACCTTC. Protein product: CASSGRVLYGYTF.

The chain couples TRBV27 to TRBJ2-1, with 7 bases lining up with TRBD2. Germline assignment: CDR1 MNHEY and CDR2 SMNVEV (reference sequence). CDR3 size: 13 residues. The V segment lost 2 bases and the J segment 5 bases; nucleotides outside the gene matches: 0. The CDR3, as DNA: TGTGCCAGCAGTTTAGCGGGAGACAATGAGCAGTTCTTC. This sequence encodes CASSLAGDNEQFF.

In its sample, this clone was seen a few times. This rearrangement joins TRBV10-1 to TRBJ2-1; D remains ambiguous. V lost 2 bases, J lost 0 bases, and 11 bases lay in between. In germline, CDR1 is WNHNN, CDR2 SYGVQD (reference sequence). This CDR3 has 16 residues. This CDR3 is CASSENWGSSYNEQFF. The DNA of the CDR3 is TGCGCCAGCAGTGAGAATTGGGGAAGCTCCTACAATGAGCAGTTCTTC.

V is TRBV10-2 and J is TRBJ1-2; weak D call: TRBD1 (6 bases). The CDR3 runs 18 residues. Germline V gene data show CDR1 as WSHSY and CDR2 as SAAADI. Trimming cost V 6 bases and J 0 bases, with 23 bases left between them. The CDR3 region has the DNA TGCGCCAGCAGCGACACCTCGTCGACAGGACCTACTAACTATGGCTACACCTTC. The encoded protein is CASSDTSSTGPTNYGYTF.